This T cell receptor beta chain is drawn from a study of early T cells in non-severe SARS-CoV-2 infection. Overall study context: Chains were unpaired, as sequencing was done on bulk RNA from unsorted whole blood.

Study results and limitations: VDJdb-based annotation leaned toward anti-spike CD8 responses and missed private and CD4 specificities.

This clonotype occurred a few times. What it binds is unknown. TCRdb itself ran the 5' RACE reads through MiXCR, one entry per CDR3 protein. Of about 84,000 distinct CDR3 sequences in the sample, roughly 12% were seen once. Trimming took 8 bases from V and 4 from J, leaving 14 bases between them. CDR3 size: 14 residues. Germline lookup yields CDR1 MDHEN and CDR2 SYDVKM. Sequencing input: whole blood. The TCR sequence derives from an adult who was a healthcare worker with PCR-confirmed SARS-CoV-2 infection or an uninfected control (not recorded which). The chain recombines TRBV28 with TRBJ2-2, with D possibly matching TRBD1 (7 bases). Written as DNA, the CDR3 is TGTGCCAGCCTCTCGCAGGGGGGCACCGGGGAGCTGTTTTTT. It is translated as CASLSQGGTGELFF.